This is a list of T cell receptor beta chains from one sample in a study of post-analysis software for immune sequencing data. TCRdb reprocessed the PCR reads via MiXCR and lists one record per CDR3 protein. Here the sample spans approximately 630,000 distinct CDR3 sequences, 55% to 70% being singletons. Specimen: blood. All receptors come from a girl aged 2 to 9 with multiple sclerosis. Both conserved end residues are part of each CDR3. D genes are given only for firm matches. Size is omitted from some rows. Given values are once, few, many or a class for expanded clones.

. . TRBJ2-5 TRBV20-1 TGCAGTGCTAGACTGGGGGTCCGCGGACAAGAGACCCAGTACTTC CSARLGVRGQETQYF
. . TRBJ2-7 TRBV7-6 TGTGCCAGCAGCTCACAGGCAACTTTGGCCTACGAGCAGTACTTC CASSSQATLAYEQYF
. TRBD1 TRBJ1-5 TRBV13 TGTGCCAGCAGCTGGGTGACAGGGGGTGCCGTTTATAGCAATCAGCCCCAGCATTTT CASSWVTGGAVYSNQPQHF
few TRBD2 TRBJ2-7 TRBV20-1 TGCAGTGCTAGTCTCCCTAGCGGAACCTACGAGCAGTACTTC CSASLPSGTYEQYF
once . TRBJ2-1 TRBV5-1 TGCGCCAGCAGCCGATTACAGGGAAATGAGCAGTTCTTC CASSRLQGNEQFF
. TRBD2 TRBJ2-3 TRBV15 TGTGCCACCAGCCCGAGCGGGGATTTTTGGGGCACAGATACGCAGTATTTT CATSPSGDFWGTDTQYF
. . TRBJ2-1 TRBV2 TGTGCCAGCGCCGGGACACAAACCTACAATGAGCAGTTCTTC CASAGTQTYNEQFF
. TRBD1 TRBJ1-5 TRBV12-3/TRBV12-4 TGTGCCAGCAGGGGTACCGGGACAGGAGATCAGCCCCAGCATTTT CASRGTGTGDQPQHF
. . TRBJ2-3 TRBV20-1 TGCAGTGCTAGATCCGGAGGTTCCGCCTTCACAGATACGCAGTATTTT CSARSGGSAFTDTQYF
few . TRBJ2-1 TRBV6-2/TRBV6-3 TGTGCCAGCACCAAGGGCCGTTTGAGGAGCAATGAGCAGTTCTTC CASTKGRLRSNEQFF